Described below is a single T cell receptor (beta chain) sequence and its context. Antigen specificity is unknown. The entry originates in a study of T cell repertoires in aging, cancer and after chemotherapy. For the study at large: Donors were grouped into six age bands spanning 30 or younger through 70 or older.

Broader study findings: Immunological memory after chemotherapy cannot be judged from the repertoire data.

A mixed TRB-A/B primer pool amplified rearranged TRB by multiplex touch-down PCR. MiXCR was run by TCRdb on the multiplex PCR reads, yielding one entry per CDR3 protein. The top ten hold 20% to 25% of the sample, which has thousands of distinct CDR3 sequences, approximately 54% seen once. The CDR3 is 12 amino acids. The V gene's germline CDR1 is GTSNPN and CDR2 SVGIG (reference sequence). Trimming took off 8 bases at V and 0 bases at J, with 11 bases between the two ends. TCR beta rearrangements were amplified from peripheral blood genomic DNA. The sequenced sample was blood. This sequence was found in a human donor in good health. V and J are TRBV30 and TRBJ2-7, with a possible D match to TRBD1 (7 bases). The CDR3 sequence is CASQGGSYEQYF. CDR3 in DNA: TGTGCCAGCCAGGGGGGCTCCTACGAGCAGTACTTC.